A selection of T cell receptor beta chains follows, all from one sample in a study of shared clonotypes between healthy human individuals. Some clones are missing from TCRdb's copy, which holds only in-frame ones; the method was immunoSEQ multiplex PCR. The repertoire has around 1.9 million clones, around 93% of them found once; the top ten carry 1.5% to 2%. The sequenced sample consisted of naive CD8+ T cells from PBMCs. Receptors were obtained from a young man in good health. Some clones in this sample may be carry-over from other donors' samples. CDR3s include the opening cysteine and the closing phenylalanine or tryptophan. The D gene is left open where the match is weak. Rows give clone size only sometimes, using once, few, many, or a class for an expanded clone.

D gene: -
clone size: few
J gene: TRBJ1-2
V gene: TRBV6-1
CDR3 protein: CASRPDWGAAGYTF
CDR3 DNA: TGTGCCAGCAGGCCTGACTGGGGGGCGGCTGGCTACACCTTC

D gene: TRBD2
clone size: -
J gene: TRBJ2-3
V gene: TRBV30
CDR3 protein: CAWSPDPLAGGTDTQYF
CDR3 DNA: TGTGCCTGGAGCCCCGACCCCCTAGCGGGAGGTACAGATACGCAGTATTTT

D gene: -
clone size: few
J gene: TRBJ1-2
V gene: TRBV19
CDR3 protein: CPHERETLGRDYGYTF
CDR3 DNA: TGTCCTCATGAACGAGAGACTTTAGGCAGGGACTATGGCTACACCTTC

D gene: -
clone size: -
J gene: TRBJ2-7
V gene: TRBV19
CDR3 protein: CASTRQPGDEQYF
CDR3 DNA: TGTGCCAGTACCAGACAACCGGGCGACGAGCAGTACTTC

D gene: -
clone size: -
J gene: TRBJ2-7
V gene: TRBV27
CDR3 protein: CASSGLPSYEQYF
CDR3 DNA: TGTGCCAGCAGTGGCCTGCCCTCCTACGAGCAGTACTTC

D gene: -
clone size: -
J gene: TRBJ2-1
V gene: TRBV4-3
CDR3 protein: CASSLRVGGGDEQFF
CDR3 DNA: TGCGCCAGCAGCCTTAGAGTGGGAGGGGGAGATGAGCAGTTCTTC

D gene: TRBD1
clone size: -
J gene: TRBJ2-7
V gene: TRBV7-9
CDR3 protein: CASSLVTGGGYEQYF
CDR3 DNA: TGTGCCAGCAGCTTAGTGACAGGGGGCGGATACGAGCAGTACTTC

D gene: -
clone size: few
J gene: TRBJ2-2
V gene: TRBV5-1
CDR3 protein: CASSPGSRADTGELFF
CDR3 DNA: TGCGCCAGCAGCCCTGGGAGCAGGGCCGACACCGGGGAGCTGTTTTTT

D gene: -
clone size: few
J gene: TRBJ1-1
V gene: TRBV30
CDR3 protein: CAWWDGSGGTEAFF
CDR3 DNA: TGTGCCTGGTGGGACGGGAGCGGGGGCACTGAAGCTTTCTTT

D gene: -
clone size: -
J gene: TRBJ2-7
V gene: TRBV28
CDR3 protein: CASSGRTGDYEQYF
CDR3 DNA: TGTGCCAGCAGTGGACGGACGGGGGACTACGAGCAGTACTTC

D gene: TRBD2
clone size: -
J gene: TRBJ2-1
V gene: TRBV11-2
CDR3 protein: CASSSPTSGPPTYNEQFF
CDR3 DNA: TGTGCCAGCAGCTCCCCGACTAGCGGGCCCCCAACCTACAATGAGCAGTTCTTC

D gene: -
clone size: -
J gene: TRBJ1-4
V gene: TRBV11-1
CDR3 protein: CASSSPSEGAANEKLFF
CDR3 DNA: TGTGCCAGCAGCTCTCCCTCAGAGGGCGCAGCTAATGAAAAACTGTTTTTT

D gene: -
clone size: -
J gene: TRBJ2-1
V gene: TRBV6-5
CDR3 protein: CASSYSGTQIYNEQFF
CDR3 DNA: TGTGCCAGCAGTTATTCCGGGACTCAAATCTACAATGAGCAGTTCTTC

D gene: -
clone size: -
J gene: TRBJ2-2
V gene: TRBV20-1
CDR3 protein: CSVPNTGELFF
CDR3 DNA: TGCAGTGTTCCGAACACCGGGGAGCTGTTTTTT

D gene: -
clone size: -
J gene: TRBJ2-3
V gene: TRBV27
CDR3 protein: CASSLLPGRTDTQYF
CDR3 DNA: TGTGCCAGCAGTTTACTGCCAGGGAGAACAGATACGCAGTATTTT

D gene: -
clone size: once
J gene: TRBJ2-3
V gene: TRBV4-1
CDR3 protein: CASSAPQSDTQYF
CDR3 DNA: TGCGCCAGCAGCGCACCCCAGTCAGATACGCAGTATTTT

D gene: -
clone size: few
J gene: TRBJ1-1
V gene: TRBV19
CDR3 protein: CASGTQGSTEAFF
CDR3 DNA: TGTGCCAGCGGGACCCAGGGGAGCACTGAAGCTTTCTTT

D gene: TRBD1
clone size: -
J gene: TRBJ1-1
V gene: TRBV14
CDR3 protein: CASSHLRGNRGLNTEAFF
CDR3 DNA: TGTGCCAGCAGCCACTTAAGAGGGAACAGGGGCCTGAACACTGAAGCTTTCTTT

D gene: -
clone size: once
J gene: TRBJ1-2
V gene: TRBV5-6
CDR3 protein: CASSFGEQLYGYTF
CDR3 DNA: TGTGCCAGCAGCTTTGGTGAACAGCTCTATGGCTACACCTTC

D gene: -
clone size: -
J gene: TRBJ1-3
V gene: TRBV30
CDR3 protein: CAWGGGNTIYF
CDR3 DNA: TGTGCCTGGGGCGGGGGAAACACCATATATTTT

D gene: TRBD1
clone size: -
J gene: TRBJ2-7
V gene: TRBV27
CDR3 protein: CASSLIGWGQGSDEQYF
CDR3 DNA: TGTGCCAGCAGTTTAATAGGTTGGGGACAGGGATCCGACGAGCAGTACTTC

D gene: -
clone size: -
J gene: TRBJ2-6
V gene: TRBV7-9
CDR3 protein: CASSVPGSGANVLTF
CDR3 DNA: TGTGCCAGCAGCGTCCCCGGATCTGGGGCCAACGTCCTGACTTTC

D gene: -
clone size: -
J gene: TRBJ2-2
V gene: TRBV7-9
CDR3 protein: CASSFRSGATGELFF
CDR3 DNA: TGTGCCAGCAGCTTCCGCTCAGGGGCCACCGGGGAGCTGTTTTTT

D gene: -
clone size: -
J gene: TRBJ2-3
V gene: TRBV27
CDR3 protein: CASSPLGAWDTQYF
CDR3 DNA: TGTGCCAGCAGTCCACTGGGCGCTTGGGATACGCAGTATTTT

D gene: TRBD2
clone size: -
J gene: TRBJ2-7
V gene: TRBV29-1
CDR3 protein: CSVKLTSGPYEQYF
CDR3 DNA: TGCAGCGTCAAATTAACTAGCGGACCCTACGAGCAGTACTTC

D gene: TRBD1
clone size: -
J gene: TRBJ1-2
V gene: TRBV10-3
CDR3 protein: CAISPGTAYYGYTF
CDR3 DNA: TGTGCCATCAGTCCTGGGACAGCTTACTATGGCTACACCTTC

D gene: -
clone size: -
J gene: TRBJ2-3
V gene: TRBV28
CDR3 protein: CATSLGGRTDTQYF
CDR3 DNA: TGTGCCACCAGTCTCGGAGGGCGGACAGATACGCAGTATTTT

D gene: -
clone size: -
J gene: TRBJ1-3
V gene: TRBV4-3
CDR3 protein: CASSAGSGSGNTIYF
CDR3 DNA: TGCGCCAGCAGCGCGGGGTCGGGCTCTGGAAACACCATATATTTT

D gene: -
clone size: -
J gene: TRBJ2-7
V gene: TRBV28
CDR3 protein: CASSLPGIREQYF
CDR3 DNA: TGTGCCAGCAGTTTACCAGGGATAAGGGAGCAGTACTTC

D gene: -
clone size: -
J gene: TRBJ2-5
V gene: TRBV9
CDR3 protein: CASSVSSALQETQYF
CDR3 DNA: TGTGCCAGCAGCGTGTCCAGCGCGCTCCAAGAGACCCAGTACTTC

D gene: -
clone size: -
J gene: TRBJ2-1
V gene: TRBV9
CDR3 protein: CASSPTTGLSYNEQFF
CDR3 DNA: TGTGCCAGCAGCCCCACGACAGGACTCTCCTACAATGAGCAGTTCTTC

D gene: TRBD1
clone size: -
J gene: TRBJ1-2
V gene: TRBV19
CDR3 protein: CASRFSGQGSDYTF
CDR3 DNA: TGTGCCAGTAGATTCTCCGGACAGGGGAGTGACTACACCTTC

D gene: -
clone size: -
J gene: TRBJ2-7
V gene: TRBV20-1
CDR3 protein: CSRPGYEQYF
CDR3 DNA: TGCAGTCGTCCGGGCTACGAGCAGTACTTC

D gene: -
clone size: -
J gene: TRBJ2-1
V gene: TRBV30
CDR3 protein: CAWSVGGDFHNEQFF
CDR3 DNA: TGTGCCTGGAGTGTAGGGGGGGACTTTCACAATGAGCAGTTCTTC

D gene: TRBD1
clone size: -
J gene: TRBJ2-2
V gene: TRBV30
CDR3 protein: CAWEDRGAGELFF
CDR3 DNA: TGTGCCTGGGAAGACAGGGGGGCCGGGGAGCTGTTTTTT

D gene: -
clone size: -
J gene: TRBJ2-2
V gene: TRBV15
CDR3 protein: CATSRGVSGEMIHTGELFF
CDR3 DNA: TGTGCCACCAGCAGAGGGGTCTCCGGGGAAATGATACACACCGGGGAGCTGTTTTTT

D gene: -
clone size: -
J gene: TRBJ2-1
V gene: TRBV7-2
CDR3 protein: CASSTDSYEQFF
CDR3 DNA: TGTGCCAGCAGCACCGACAGCTATGAGCAGTTCTTC

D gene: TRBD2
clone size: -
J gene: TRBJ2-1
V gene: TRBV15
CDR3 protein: CATSRDPSSGNEQFF
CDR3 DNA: TGTGCCACCAGCAGAGATCCCTCTAGCGGGAATGAGCAGTTCTTC

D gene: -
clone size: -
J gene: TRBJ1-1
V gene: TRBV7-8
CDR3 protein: CASSSYDSPQGGAFF
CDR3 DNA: TGTGCCAGCAGCTCGTACGATAGCCCCCAGGGAGGAGCTTTCTTT

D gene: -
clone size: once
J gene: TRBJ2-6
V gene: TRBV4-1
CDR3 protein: CASSLKTEVSLSGANVLTF
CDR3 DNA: TGCGCCAGCAGCCTGAAAACAGAAGTCTCCCTCTCTGGGGCCAACGTCCTGACTTTC

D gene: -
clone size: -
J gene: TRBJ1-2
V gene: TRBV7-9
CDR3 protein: CASSSGSYGYTF
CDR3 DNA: TGTGCCAGCAGCTCAGGGTCCTATGGCTACACCTTC

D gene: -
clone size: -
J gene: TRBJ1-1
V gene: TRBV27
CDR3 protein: CASSPRTETFESKSF
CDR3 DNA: TGTGCCAGCAGTCCAAGGACAGAGACGTTCGAGTCGAAGAGCTTT

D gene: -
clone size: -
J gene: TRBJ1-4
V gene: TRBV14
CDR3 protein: CASSLGRGEKLFF
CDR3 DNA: TGTGCCAGCAGCCTAGGACGGGGCGAAAAACTGTTTTTT

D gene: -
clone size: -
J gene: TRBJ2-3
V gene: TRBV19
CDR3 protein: CASSIDPDSTDTQYF
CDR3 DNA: TGTGCCAGTAGTATAGACCCGGACAGTACAGATACGCAGTATTTT

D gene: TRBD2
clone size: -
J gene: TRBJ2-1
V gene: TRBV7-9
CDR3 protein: CASSREGLQFF
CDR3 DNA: TGTGCCAGCAGCCGAGAGGGACTACAGTTCTTC

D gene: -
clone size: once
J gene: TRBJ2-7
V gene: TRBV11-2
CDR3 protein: CASSLGRRGYEQYF
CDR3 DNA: TGTGCCAGCAGCTTAGGGCGGAGGGGCTACGAGCAGTACTTC

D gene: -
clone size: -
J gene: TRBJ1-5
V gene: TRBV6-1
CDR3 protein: CASSEWNREKGQPQHF
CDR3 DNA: TGTGCCAGCAGTGAATGGAACAGGGAAAAGGGTCAGCCCCAGCATTTT

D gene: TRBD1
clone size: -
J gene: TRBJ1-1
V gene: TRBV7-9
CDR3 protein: CASPSEGGMNTEAFF
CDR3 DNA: TGTGCCAGCCCCTCCGAAGGGGGCATGAACACTGAAGCTTTCTTT